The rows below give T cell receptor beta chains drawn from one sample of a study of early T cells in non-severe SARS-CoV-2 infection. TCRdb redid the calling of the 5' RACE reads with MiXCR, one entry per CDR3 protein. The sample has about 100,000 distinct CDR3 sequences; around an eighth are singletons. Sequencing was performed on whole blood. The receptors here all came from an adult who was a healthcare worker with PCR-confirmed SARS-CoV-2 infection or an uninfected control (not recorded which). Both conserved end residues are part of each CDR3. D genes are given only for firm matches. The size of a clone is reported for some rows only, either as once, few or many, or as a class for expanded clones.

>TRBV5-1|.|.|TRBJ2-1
CASSYTSRGAYNEQFF
TGCGCCAGCAGCTACACGTCACGGGGAGCCTACAATGAGCAGTTCTTC
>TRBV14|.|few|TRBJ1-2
CASSQDTYYGYTF
TGTGCCAGCAGCCAAGATACCTACTATGGCTACACCTTC
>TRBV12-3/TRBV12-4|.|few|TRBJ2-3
CASSFRGRQYF
TGTGCCAGCAGTTTCAGGGGCAGACAGTATTTT
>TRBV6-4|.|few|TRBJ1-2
CASSDSGRQGREAGYTF
TGTGCCAGCAGTGACTCCGGGCGTCAGGGCAGGGAGGCTGGCTACACCTTC
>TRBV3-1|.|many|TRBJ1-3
CASSQGGIRLSGNTIYF
TGTGCCAGCAGCCAAGGGGGAATTCGGCTCTCTGGAAACACCATATATTTT
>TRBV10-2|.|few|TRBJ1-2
CASSELTDGGYTF
TGCGCCAGCAGTGAGTTGACAGACGGTGGCTACACCTTC
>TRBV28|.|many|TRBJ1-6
CASSPGAGNSPLHF
TGTGCCAGCAGTCCCGGGGCAGGGAATTCACCCCTCCACTTT
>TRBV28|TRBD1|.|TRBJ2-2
CASSSGQVLTGELFF
TGTGCCAGCAGTTCGGGACAGGTGCTCACCGGGGAGCTGTTTTTT
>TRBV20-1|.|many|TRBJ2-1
CSARDQRGASSSYNEQFF
TGCAGTGCTAGAGATCAAAGAGGAGCGAGTAGCTCCTACAATGAGCAGTTCTTC
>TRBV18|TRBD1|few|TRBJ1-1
CASSPRAGGGTEAFF
TGTGCCAGCTCACCACGGGCAGGGGGTGGCACTGAAGCTTTCTTT
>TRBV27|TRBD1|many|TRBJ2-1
CASSIRTGRYNEQFF
TGTGCCAGCAGTATAAGGACAGGGAGGTACAATGAGCAGTTCTTC
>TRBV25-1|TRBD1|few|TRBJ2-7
CASSAPDRVALYEQYF
TGTGCCAGCAGTGCTCCGGACAGGGTGGCCCTCTACGAGCAGTACTTC
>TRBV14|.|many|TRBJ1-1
CASSQEPIRRAEAFF
TGTGCCAGCAGCCAAGAACCCATCCGACGGGCTGAAGCTTTCTTT
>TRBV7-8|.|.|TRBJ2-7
CASSLALRSYEQYF
TGTGCCAGCAGCTTAGCGCTCCGCTCCTACGAGCAGTACTTC
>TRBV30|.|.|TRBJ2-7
CAWRRTGNYEQYF
TGTGCCTGGCGACGGACGGGGAACTACGAGCAGTACTTC
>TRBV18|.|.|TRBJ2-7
CASSPQGPGEQYF
TGTGCCAGCTCACCACAAGGTCCGGGCGAGCAGTACTTC
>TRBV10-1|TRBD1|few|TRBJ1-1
CASSESVGGTGEAFF
TGCGCCAGCAGTGAGTCGGTGGGCGGGACAGGTGAAGCTTTCTTT
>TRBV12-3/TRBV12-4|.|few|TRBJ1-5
CASSLPGGRNQPQHF
TGTGCCAGCAGTTTACCCGGGGGCCGTAATCAGCCCCAGCATTTT
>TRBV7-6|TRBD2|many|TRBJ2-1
CASSSMTSDRPFF
TGTGCCAGCAGCTCCATGACTAGCGATCGGCCGTTCTTC
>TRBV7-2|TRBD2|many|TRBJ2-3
CASSLDRAGPNTDTQYF
TGTGCCAGCAGCTTAGACAGAGCGGGACCGAACACAGATACGCAGTATTTT
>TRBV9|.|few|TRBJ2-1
CASSVDPVPSYNEQFF
TGTGCCAGCAGCGTAGACCCGGTACCCTCCTACAATGAGCAGTTCTTC
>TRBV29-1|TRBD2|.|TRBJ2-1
CSVAFGAGAGNEQFF
TGCAGCGTAGCATTTGGGGCGGGAGCTGGGAATGAGCAGTTCTTC
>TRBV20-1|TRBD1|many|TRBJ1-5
CSASGTTGISNQPQHF
TGCAGTGCCAGTGGGACGACAGGGATAAGCAATCAGCCCCAGCATTTT
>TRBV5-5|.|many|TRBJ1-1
CAGRERRSTEAFF
TGTGCCGGCAGGGAGAGAAGGTCAACTGAAGCTTTCTTT
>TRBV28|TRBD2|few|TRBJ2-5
CASSLTGTSGRVLETQYF
TGTGCCAGCAGTCTGACTGGGACTAGCGGGAGGGTTCTAGAGACCCAGTACTTC
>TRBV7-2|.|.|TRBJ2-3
CASSLQGLTDTQYF
TGTGCCAGCAGCTTACAGGGACTCACAGATACGCAGTATTTT
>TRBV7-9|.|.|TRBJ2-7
CASSANGPFAEQYF
TGTGCCAGCAGCGCTAACGGACCTTTCGCCGAGCAGTACTTC
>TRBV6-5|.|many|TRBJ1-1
CASSYYGGGTEAFF
TGTGCCAGCAGTTACTATGGTGGTGGCACTGAAGCTTTCTTT
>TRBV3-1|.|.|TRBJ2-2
CASSRPVGDTGELFF
TGTGCCAGCAGCCGCCCTGTGGGCGACACCGGGGAGCTGTTTTTT
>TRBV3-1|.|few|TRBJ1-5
CASSQERQPQHF
TGTGCCAGCAGCCAAGAGCGGCAGCCCCAGCATTTT
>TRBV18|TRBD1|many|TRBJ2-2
CASSPLPGTGVGTGELFF
TGTGCCAGCTCACCTCTACCCGGGACAGGGGTTGGCACCGGGGAGCTGTTTTTT
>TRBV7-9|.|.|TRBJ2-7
CASSPLRGGSYEQYF
TGTGCCAGCAGCCCACTACGAGGCGGTTCCTACGAGCAGTACTTC
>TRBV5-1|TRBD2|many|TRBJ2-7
CASSSTSGVYEQYF
TGCGCCAGCAGCTCGACTAGCGGGGTGTACGAGCAGTACTTC
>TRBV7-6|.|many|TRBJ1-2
CASSLLRGLYGYTF
TGTGCCAGCAGCCTCTTGAGAGGTCTCTATGGCTACACCTTC
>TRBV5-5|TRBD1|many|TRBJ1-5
CASRRTGGDSNQPQHF
TGTGCCAGCAGACGGACAGGGGGTGATAGCAATCAGCCCCAGCATTTT
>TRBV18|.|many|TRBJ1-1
CASSPTGGENTEAFF
TGTGCCAGCTCACCGACAGGAGGGGAGAACACTGAAGCTTTCTTT
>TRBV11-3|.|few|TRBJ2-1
CASRQVYNEQFF
TGTGCCAGTCGACAGGTCTACAATGAGCAGTTCTTC
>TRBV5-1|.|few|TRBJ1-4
CAIPQVLNEKLFF
TGCGCCATCCCACAGGTCCTTAATGAAAAACTGTTTTTT
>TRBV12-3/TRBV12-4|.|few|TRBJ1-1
CASSPSDRLGTEAFF
TGTGCCAGCAGTCCCTCGGACCGATTGGGCACTGAAGCTTTCTTT
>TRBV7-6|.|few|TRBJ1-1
CASSSFPFSGSTEAFF
TGTGCCAGCAGCTCCTTCCCTTTCTCGGGGAGCACTGAAGCTTTCTTT
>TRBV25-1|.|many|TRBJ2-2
CASRTGTGELFF
TGTGCCAGCAGGACAGGAACCGGGGAGCTGTTTTTT
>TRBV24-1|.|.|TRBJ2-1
CATSPVGHNEQFF
TGTGCCACCAGTCCAGTGGGGCACAATGAGCAGTTCTTC
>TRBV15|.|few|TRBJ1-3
CATSRDWAVSGNTIYF
TGTGCCACCAGCAGAGATTGGGCAGTCTCTGGAAACACCATATATTTT
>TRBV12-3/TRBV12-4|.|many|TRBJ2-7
CASSPSHYEQYF
TGTGCCAGCAGCCCCAGCCATTACGAGCAGTACTTC
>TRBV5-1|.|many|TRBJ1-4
CASSLAPGGFEKLFF
TGCGCCAGCAGCTTGGCCCCGGGGGGCTTTGAAAAACTGTTTTTT
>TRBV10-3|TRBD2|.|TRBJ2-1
CAIRPGTSGYNEQFF
TGTGCCATCAGGCCCGGGACTAGCGGGTACAATGAGCAGTTCTTC
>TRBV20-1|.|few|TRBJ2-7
CSARIWSEPFYEQYF
TGCAGTGCTAGAATATGGAGCGAACCCTTCTACGAGCAGTACTTC
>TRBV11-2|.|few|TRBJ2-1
CASRFWGSEQFF
TGTGCCAGCAGGTTCTGGGGGTCAGAGCAGTTCTTC
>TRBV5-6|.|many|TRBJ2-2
CASGAESNTGELFF
TGTGCCAGCGGAGCCGAATCCAACACCGGGGAGCTGTTTTTT
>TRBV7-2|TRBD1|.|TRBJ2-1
CASRSGQGGLYSNEQFF
TGTGCCAGCAGAAGCGGACAGGGGGGCCTCTATAGCAATGAGCAGTTCTTC